Below are 9 T cell receptor beta chains sequenced from a single sample in a study of tissue T cells after allogeneic stem cell transplantation. Sequencing was performed with immunoSEQ multiplex PCR; in TCRdb, only in-frame clones are kept and a portion is missing. Of about 3,300 clones in the sample, about two thirds were seen once. The input for sequencing was tissue from the right colon, taken at autopsy. These receptors all stem from a male donor older than 55 with lung cancer.

V gene TRBV7-8 combines with J gene TRBJ1-6; 7 positions agree with TRBD1. V lost 5 bases to trimming and J lost 6 bases; unmatched junction nucleotides: 4. CDR3 length: 14 amino acids. Germline values: CDR1 SGHVS, CDR2 FQNEAQ. CDR3 amino acids: CASSPRDSNSPLHF. CDR3 nucleotides: TGTGCCAGCAGCCCCAGGGACAGTAATTCACCCCTCCACTTT.

The gene calls are TRBV5-4 and TRBJ2-3; 7 nucleotides match TRBD2. The CDR3 spans 16 residues. The germline CDR1 and CDR2 sequences are SGHNT and YYREEE (reference sequence). Unmatched junction bases numbered 6, after V lost 2 bases and J lost 0 bases. CDR3 sequence (DNA): TGTGCCAGCAGCTTTCTAGCGGACTCTAGCACAGATACGCAGTATTTT. Its translation is CASSFLADSSTDTQYF.

This sequence joins TRBV27 and TRBJ1-5; no reliable D call. This CDR3 contains 14 residues. Looked up from germline, CDR1 is MNHEY and CDR2 is SMNVEV (reference sequence). V was cut by 6 bases and J by 2 bases, with 11 bases left in between. This CDR3 is CASRSPGGNQPQHF. In DNA, the CDR3 is TGTGCCAGCAGATCCCCAGGAGGCAATCAGCCCCAGCATTTT.

This chain uses TRBV12-5 with TRBJ1-5; a possible D gene is TRBD1 (5 bases). The CDR3 length is 15 residues. V was trimmed by 4 bases and J by 0 bases, leaving 10 bases between them. The V gene's germline CDR1 is LGHNT and CDR2 FRNRAP. DNA for the CDR3: TGTGCTAGTGGTTGGGGGGACGGTAGCAATCAGCCCCAGCATTTT. It encodes CASGWGDGSNQPQHF.

This clone is large. The chain couples TRBV10-3 to TRBJ2-2; D gene uncertain. This CDR3 contains 14 residues. In germline, CDR1 is ENHRY, CDR2 SYGVKD. Trimming cost V 6 bases and J 0 bases, with 8 bases left between them. The CDR3 loop reads CAIRDSANTGELFF. The DNA for the CDR3 is TGTGCCATCAGGGATTCAGCGAACACCGGGGAGCTGTTTTTT.

A few counts support this clone. This sequence joins TRBV7-9 and TRBJ2-7; 9 bases are shared with TRBD1. Germline loops: CDR1 SEHNR, CDR2 FQNEAQ (reference sequence). Losses at the gene ends were 4 bases for V and 7 bases for J; bases not matched to a gene: 8. This CDR3 region has 14 residues. The CDR3 sequence is CASSSTGGSEEQYF. CDR3 nucleotides: TGTGCCAGCAGCTCGACAGGGGGATCGGAAGAGCAGTACTTC.

The chain carries TRBV7-9 and TRBJ2-7, with D possibly matching TRBD1 (6 bases). Per the germline V gene, CDR1 is SEHNR and CDR2 is FQNEAQ (reference sequence). Deletions cut 5 bases from V and 6 bases from J, with 20 bases between. The CDR3 contains 15 residues. The CDR3: CASSGTGHPVSEQYF. CDR3 coding DNA: TGTGCCAGCAGCGGGACGGGACACCCGGTAAGCGAGCAGTACTTC.

The chain has TRBV5-4 and TRBJ2-5; TRBD2 is a possible D gene (5 bases). V was cut by 2 bases and J by 4 bases, with 12 bases left in between. This CDR3 has 14 amino acids. CDR1 is SGHNT and CDR2 is YYREEE in the germline V gene (reference sequence). The CDR3 sequence is CASSFPGTGETQYF. CDR3 coding DNA: TGTGCCAGCAGCTTCCCGGGAACGGGAGAGACCCAGTACTTC.

The genes are TRBV6-1 and TRBJ2-2, with 10 bases matching TRBD2. V shed 4 bases, J shed 7 bases, and the junction held 12 bases outside the gene matches. CDR1 MNHNS and CDR2 SASEGT come from the germline V gene. The length of the CDR3 is 17 residues. DNA of the CDR3: TGTGCCAGCAGTGTTTTGGGACTAGCGCTCACGGACGGGGAGCTGTTTTTT. Its protein product is CASSVLGLALTDGELFF.